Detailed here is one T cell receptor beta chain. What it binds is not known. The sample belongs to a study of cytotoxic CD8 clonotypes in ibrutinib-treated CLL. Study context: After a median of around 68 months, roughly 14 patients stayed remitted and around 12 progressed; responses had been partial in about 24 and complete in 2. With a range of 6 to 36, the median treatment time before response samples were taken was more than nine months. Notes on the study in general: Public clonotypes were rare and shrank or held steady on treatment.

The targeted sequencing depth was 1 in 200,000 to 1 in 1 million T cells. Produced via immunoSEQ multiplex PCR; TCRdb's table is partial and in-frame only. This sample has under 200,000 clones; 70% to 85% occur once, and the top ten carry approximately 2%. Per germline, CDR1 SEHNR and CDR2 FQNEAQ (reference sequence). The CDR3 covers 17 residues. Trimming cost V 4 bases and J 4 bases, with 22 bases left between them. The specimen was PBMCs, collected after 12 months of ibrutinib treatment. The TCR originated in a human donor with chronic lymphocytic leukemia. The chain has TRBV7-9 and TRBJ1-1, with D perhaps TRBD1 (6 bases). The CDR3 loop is CASSSGAQRPPGTEAFF. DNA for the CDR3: TGTGCCAGCAGCTCAGGGGCTCAACGGCCACCGGGCACTGAAGCTTTCTTT.